This T cell receptor (beta chain) was sequenced for a study of blood T cell repertoires in COVID-19 (dated by TCRdb to between 2020 and 2021). About the study as a whole: Samples from collaborators originated in the United States, Italy and Spain and spanned both the acute and convalescent phases of COVID-19. The prospective study material was composed of cDNA or gDNA derived from T cells, B-cell-depleted T cells, or PBMCs. Subjects who had been exposed to COVID-19, were actively infected with it, or had recovered from it provided the deeply sampled blood TCRbeta repertoires that made up the dataset. The repertoires were released in a freely available public database meant as a resource for research on the immune response to SARS-CoV-2. The samples were drawn from the first 160 participants of the ongoing ImmuneRACE study and from more than 1,000 subjects provided by 6 global collaborators. Nearly every sample came with metadata listing a de-identified subject ID, COVID-19 status, age in years and sex. Where available, HLA class I and class II types were taken from metadata supplied by the sample provider and were not determined by assay-based typing. What the work shows at the level of the full study, not this receptor alone: The amount of clinical and demographic metadata varied by source and participant and was provided uncurated.

As concerns this clone: Its antigen specificity is not known. Within one base of it there is no much larger clone, and no base qualities were kept.

TCRbeta CDR3 regions were amplified from genomic DNA by means of the immunoSEQ Assay, a bias-controlled multiplex PCR. Concerning the study's data processing: Nucleated cell counts per sample were estimated from amplification of reference gene primers within the assay. To quantify the absolute abundance of each unique TCRbeta CDR3 rearrangement, sequence reads were collapsed and filtered. Productive Simpson clonality was computed per sample as the square root of Simpson's diversity index over productive rearrangements. Not all clones reach the TCRdb copy of this immuneACCESS table, which keeps in-frame sequences only. Checked studies attribute under half of the gap to unresolved V genes and leave the rest unexplained. The V and J calls and clone size were taken over from that table, and D and trimming were inferred from the DNA. A total of about 480,000 clones appear in this sample, about 91% of them only once. The biggest ten clones account for roughly 0.9% of the sample.

One collaborating source in Seattle enrolled patients during active infection and followed them longitudinally through the course of disease. The collaborating institutions used their own protocols to collect whole blood in K2EDTA tubes. For TCRbeta analysis, collaborators shipped samples in one of three forms: frozen whole blood, isolated PBMCs, or DNA extracted from either of those sample types. Deletion took 0 bases off V and 8 bases off J, with a span of 9 bases between the germline ends. From cysteine to phenylalanine, the CDR3 is 13 amino acids long. The DNA shown is the 39-base CDR3, in frame from base 1. CDR1 and CDR2 (SGHRS, YFSETQ) derive from the germline V gene.

The sample consisted of peripheral blood. The TCR originated in a man aged 18-30 years with COVID-19, enrolled during active disease. The sequence is built from TRBV5-1 and TRBJ2-1; a weak D assignment points to TRBD1 (6 bases agree). The DNA sequence reads TGCGCCAGCAGCTTGGGCAGGGGCTATGAGCAGTTCTTC. It translates to CASSLGRGYEQFF.